This T cell receptor beta chain is drawn from a study of control samples from healthy donors and cancer patients. The protocol was immunoSEQ multiplex PCR, while the TCRdb copy is restricted to in-frame clones and leaves out a portion. This repertoire comprises about 200,000 clones; its ten largest clones make up approximately 2.2%. The CDR3 is 12 amino acids. CDR1 and CDR2 (germline): GTSNPN, SVGIG (reference sequence). V was clipped by 0 bases and J by 11 bases, with 10 bases between them. The sequence was obtained from a woman aged 25 to 39 in good health. The chain couples TRBV30 to TRBJ1-4; D gene uncertain. The source material was blood. Here the CDR3 DNA reads TGTGCCTGGAGTGTACTAAGTCAGAAACTGTTTTTT. Translating gives CAWSVLSQKLFF. Based on the CDR3 plus reference TRBV30 and TRBJ1-4, the full variable domain is SQTIHQWPATLVQPVGSPLSLECTVEGTSNPNLYWYRQAAGRGLQLLFYSVGIGQISSEVPQNLSASRPQDRQFILSSKKLLLSDSGFYLCAWSVLSQKLFFGSGTQLSVL.